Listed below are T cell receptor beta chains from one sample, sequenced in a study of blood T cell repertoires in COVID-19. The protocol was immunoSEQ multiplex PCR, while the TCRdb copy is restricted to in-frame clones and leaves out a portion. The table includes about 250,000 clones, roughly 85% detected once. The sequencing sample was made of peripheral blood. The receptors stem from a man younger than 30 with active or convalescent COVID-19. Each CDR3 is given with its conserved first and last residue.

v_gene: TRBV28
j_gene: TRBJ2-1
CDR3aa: CASSYLTGIGDEQFF

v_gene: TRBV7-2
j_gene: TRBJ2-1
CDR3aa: CASCYAGVGNEQFF

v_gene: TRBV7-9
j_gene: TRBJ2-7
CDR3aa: CASSPYLAGGPGEQYF

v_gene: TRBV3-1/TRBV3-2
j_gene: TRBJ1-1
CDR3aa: CASSQRGIQGAEAFF

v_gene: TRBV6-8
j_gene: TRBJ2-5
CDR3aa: CAGCRGGETQYF

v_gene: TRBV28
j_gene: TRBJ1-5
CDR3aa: CASSPGQRNQPQHF

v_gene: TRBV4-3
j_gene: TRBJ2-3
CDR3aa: CASSQGGTSGTIRSTDTQYF

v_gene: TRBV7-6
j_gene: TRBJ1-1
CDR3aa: CASSLGGWENTEAFF

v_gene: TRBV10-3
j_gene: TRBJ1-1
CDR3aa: CAISEATEAFF

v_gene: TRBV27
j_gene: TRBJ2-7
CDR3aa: CASSRWGTGAAGQYF

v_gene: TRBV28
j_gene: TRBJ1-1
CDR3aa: CASSLPGMNTEAFF

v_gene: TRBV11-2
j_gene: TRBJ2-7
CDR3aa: CASSSRLAHEQYF

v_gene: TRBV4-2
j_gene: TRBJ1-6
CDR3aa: CASSQARGLNSPLHF

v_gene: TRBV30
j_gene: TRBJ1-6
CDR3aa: CAWSQLSSYNSPLHF

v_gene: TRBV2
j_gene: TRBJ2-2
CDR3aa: CASRELAGNTGELFF

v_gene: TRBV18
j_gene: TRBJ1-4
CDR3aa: CASSPLRETNEKLFF

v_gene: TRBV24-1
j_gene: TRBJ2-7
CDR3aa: CATSDPTGITYEQYF

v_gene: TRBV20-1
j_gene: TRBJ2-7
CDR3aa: CSASERVVYEQYF

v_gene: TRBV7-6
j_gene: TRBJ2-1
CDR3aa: CASSLAAGGQTYNEQFF

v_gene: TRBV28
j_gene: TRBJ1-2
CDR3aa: CASSQGDPGYTF

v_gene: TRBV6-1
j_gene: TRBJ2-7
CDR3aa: CASSEDVDRVYEQYF

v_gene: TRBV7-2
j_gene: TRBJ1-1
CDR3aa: CASSLVSWWEVTEAFF

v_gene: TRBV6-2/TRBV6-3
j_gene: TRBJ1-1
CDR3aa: CASSYPPGLGTEAFF

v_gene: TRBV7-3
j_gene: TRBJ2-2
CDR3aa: CASGQVNTGELFF

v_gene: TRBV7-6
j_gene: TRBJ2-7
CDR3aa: CASSLAASGGVEQYF

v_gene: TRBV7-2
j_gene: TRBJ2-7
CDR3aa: CASGLAGLYEQYF

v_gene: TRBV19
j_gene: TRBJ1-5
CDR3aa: CASRRVLNQPQHF

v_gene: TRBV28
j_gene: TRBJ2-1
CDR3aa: CASSPLAGGYNEQFF

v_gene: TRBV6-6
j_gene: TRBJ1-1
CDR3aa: CASSYEGLNTEAFF

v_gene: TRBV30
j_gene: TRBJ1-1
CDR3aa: CAWSVKDRVTRGTEAFF

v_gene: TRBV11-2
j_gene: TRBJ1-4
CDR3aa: CASSSGQGKGEKLFF

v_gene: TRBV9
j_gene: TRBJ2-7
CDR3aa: CASSGGRDMGIEQYF

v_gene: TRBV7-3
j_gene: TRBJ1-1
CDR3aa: CASSSRGGDTEAFF

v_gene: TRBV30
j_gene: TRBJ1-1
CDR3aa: CAYQTGNTEAFF

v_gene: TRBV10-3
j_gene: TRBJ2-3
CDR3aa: CAISLGGLTDTQYF

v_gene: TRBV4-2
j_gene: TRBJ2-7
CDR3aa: CASSQDAGVGSNEQYF

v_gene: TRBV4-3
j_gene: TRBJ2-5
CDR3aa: CASSQERTVSSTQYF

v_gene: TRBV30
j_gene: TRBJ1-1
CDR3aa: CAWSVGGVGGTEAFF

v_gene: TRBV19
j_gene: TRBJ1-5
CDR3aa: CASSIGGLNQPQHF

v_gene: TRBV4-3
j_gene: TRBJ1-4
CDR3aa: CASSQDLRRTYEKLFF

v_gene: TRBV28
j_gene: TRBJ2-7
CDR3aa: CATRDRRNHEQYF

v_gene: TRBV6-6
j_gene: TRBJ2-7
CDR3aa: CASSYLPGQTYEQYF

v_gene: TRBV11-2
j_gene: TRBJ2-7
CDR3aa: CASSLVSTITSYEQYF

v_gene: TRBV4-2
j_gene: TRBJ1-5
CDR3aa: CASSQVGAVLNQPQHF

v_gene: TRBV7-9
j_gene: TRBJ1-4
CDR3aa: CASSLRVPGQIFEKLFF

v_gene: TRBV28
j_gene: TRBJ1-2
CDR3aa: CASRERVNYGYTF

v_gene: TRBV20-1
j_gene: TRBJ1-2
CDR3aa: CSASQDTRSRGYTF

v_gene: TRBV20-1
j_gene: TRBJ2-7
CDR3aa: CSASSSGGALVYEQYF

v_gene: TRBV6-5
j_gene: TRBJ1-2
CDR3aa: CATLQFLNYGYTF

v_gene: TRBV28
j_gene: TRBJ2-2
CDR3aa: CASCQGANTGELFF

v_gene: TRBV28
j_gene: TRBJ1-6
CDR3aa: CASNTGPGMWGNSPLHF

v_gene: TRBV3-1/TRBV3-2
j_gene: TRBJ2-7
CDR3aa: CASSPGTGSYEQYF

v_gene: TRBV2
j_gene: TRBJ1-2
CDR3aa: CASSDSAATIDTF

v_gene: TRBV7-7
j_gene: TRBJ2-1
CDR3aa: CASSEGLAGVYEQFF